Shown below are 8 T cell receptor beta chains from a single sample sequenced in a study of cytomegalovirus exposure and HLA in healthy donors. Primers for the PCR totalled 60 Vbeta and 13 Jbeta. Repertoires were generated with immunoSEQ multiplex PCR, while TCRdb's copy carries only in-frame clones and drops some. The data hold approximately 140,000 clones, with roughly 66% observed a single time. Sequencing input: PBMCs. These receptors originate from an older woman in good health and CMV-seronegative.

In DNA form, the CDR3 reads TGTGCCAGCAGTTACCGGGACAGGAAGGGCTACACCTTC. This codes for CASSYRDRKGYTF. The chain couples TRBV6-6 to TRBJ1-2; 8 bases agree with TRBD1. J lost 8 bases, V lost 2 bases, and 4 bases had no gene match. Germline loops: CDR1 MNHNY, CDR2 SVGAGI (reference sequence). The CDR3 is made up of 13 amino acids.

The rearrangement uses TRBV23-1 and TRBJ2-7; 16 nucleotides agree with TRBD2. TRBV23-1 is designated an ORF whose function remains uncertain. Trimming removed 1 base from V and 6 bases from J; junction bases left unmatched: 9. The length of the CDR3 is 18 residues. CDR3 protein: CASSQWGLAGGPGSEQYF. In DNA form, the CDR3 reads TGCGCCAGCAGTCAATGGGGACTAGCGGGAGGGCCGGGGAGCGAGCAGTACTTC.

The chain couples TRBV12-5 to TRBJ1-6; 9 nucleotides agree with TRBD1. The junction had 11 bases not matched to a gene; V was cut back by 8 bases and J by 9 bases. The CDR3 contains 15 residues. Germline V lookup: CDR1 LGHNT, CDR2 FRNRAP. CDR3 sequence: CASRFQDRGGSPLHF. DNA for the CDR3: TGTGCTAGTAGATTTCAGGACAGGGGAGGTTCACCCCTCCACTTT.

Note on this clone: Germline and junction disagree at one end, which may indicate a read error. The DNA of the CDR3 is TGTGCCATCAGGAATGCAGGGGGCGACTACGTGCAGTACTTC. Translated, it gives CAIRNAGGDYVQYF. V and J are TRBV10-3 and TRBJ2-7; the match to TRBD1 covers 8 bases. The CDR3 runs 14 residues. Germline values: CDR1 ENHRY, CDR2 SYGVKD.

This sequence joins TRBV5-4 and TRBJ2-7; TRBD2 might be the D (6 bases). The germline V gene has CDR1 SGHNT and CDR2 YYREEE (reference sequence). Trimming cost V 3 bases and J 6 bases, with 13 bases left between them. This CDR3 has 13 residues. The CDR3 DNA is TGTGCCAGCAGCTCACCCTACGGGGGCGAGCAGTACTTC. This translates into CASSSPYGGEQYF.

V and J are TRBV5-1 and TRBJ1-4, with 7 bases lining up with TRBD1. The CDR3 consists of 16 residues. CDR1 is SGHRS, CDR2 YFSETQ, per germline. V lost 2 bases to trimming and J lost 3 bases; unmatched junction nucleotides: 7. The CDR3 reads CASSLTGDSPNEKLFF. CDR3 sequence (DNA): TGCGCCAGCAGCTTAACCGGGGACAGCCCTAATGAAAAACTGTTTTTT.

The V and J genes are TRBV27 and TRBJ1-2; 9 nucleotides agree with TRBD1. Germline V CDR1 and CDR2: MNHEY, SMNVEV (reference sequence). Trimming removed 5 bases from V and 8 bases from J; junction bases left unmatched: 12. The CDR3 contains 15 residues. The CDR3 protein is CASSEGQGGWRGYTF. The DNA of the CDR3 is TGTGCCAGCAGTGAGGGACAGGGAGGCTGGCGAGGCTACACCTTC.

This clone appeared a few times. The chain has TRBV6-1 and TRBJ2-1, with a weak D call TRBD1 (5 bases). CDR3 size: 14 residues. V lost 6 bases and J lost 5, with 14 bases in between. Germline CDR1 and CDR2: MNHNS and SASEGT. The CDR3, as DNA: TGTGCCAGCAGGAGGCGACAGCCCAACAATGAGCAGTTCTTC. Translation gives CASRRRQPNNEQFF.